This record concerns one TCR beta chain sequence. Its antigen is as yet unknown. The data originate from a study of cytomegalovirus exposure and HLA in healthy donors. Study-level background: Early on, a data release was issued that held approximately 78 million unique TCRs from HLA-typed donors.

V trimming: 4 bases; J trimming: 8 bases; junction bases outside the gene matches: 8. Germline assignment: CDR1 SGDLS and CDR2 YYNGEE. This CDR3 spans 14 amino acids. Broader study findings: Across donors, presence/absence analyses took sequencing depth to be roughly uniform. One cluster of highly shared sequence variants probably arose as a sequencing artifact.

The PCR used 60 Vbeta and 13 Jbeta primers. TCRdb's table, derived via immunoSEQ multiplex PCR, lists solely in-frame clones and lacks some. The data show about 51,000 clones, and the top ten clones hold 25% to 30%. Sequenced input: PBMCs. This TCR derives from a man in his forties in good health and CMV-seropositive. V usage is TRBV9 and J usage is TRBJ2-1; 8 bases align to TRBD1. The CDR3 DNA follows: TGTGCCAGCAGCCCTCGGACAGGGCCGGATGAGCAGTTCTTC. Protein product: CASSPRTGPDEQFF.